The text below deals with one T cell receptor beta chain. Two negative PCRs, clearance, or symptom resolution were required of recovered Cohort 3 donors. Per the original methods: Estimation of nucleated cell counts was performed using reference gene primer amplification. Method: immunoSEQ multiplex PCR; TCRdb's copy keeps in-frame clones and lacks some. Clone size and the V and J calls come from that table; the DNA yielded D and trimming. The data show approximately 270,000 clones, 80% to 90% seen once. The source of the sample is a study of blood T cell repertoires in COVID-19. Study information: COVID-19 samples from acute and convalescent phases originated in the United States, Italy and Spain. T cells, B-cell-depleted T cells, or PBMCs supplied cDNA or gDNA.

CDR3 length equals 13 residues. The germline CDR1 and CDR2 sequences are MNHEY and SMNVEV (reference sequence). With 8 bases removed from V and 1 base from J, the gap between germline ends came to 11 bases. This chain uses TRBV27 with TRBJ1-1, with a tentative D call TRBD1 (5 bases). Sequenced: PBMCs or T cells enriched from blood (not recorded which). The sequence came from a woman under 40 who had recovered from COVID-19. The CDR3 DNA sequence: TGTGCCAGCTTCAGGGCGGAGAACACTGAAGCTTTCTTT. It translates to CASFRAENTEAFF.